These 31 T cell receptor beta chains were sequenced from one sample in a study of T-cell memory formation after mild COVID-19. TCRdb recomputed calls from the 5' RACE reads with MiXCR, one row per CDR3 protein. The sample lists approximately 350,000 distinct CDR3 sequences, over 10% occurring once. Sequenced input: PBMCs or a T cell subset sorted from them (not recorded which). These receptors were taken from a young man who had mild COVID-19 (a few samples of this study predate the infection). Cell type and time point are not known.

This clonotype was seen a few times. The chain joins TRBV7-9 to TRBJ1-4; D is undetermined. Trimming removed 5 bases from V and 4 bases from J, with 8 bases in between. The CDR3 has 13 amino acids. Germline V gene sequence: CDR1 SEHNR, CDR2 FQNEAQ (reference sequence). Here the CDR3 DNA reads TGTGCCAGCAGCGCTGAGAGTAATGAAAAACTGTTTTTT. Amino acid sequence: CASSAESNEKLFF.

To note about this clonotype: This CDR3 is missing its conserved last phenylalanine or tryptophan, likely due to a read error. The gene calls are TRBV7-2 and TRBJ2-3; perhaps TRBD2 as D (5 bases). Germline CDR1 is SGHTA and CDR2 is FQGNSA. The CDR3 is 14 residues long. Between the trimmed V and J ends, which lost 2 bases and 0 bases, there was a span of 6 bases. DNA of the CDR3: TGTGCCAGCAGCTTACGGGGTAGCACAGATACGCAGTATATT. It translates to CASSLRGSTDTQYI.

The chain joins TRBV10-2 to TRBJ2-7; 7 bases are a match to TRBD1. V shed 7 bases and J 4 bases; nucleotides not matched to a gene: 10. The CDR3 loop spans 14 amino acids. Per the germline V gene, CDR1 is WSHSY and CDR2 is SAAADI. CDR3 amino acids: CASNQAGGWYEQYF. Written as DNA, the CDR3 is TGCGCCAGCAACCAGGCAGGGGGTTGGTACGAGCAGTACTTC.

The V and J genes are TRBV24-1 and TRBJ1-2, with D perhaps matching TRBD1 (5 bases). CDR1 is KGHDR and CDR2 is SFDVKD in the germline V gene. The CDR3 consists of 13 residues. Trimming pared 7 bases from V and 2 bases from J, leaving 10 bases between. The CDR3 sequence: CATSLGRNYGYTF. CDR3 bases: TGTGCCACCAGCTTGGGACGGAACTATGGCTACACCTTC.

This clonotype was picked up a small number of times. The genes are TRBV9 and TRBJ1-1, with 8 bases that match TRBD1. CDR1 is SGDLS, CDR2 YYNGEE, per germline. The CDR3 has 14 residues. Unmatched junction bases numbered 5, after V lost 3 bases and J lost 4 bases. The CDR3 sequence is CASSGGDRSTEAFF. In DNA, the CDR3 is TGTGCCAGCAGCGGAGGGGACAGGAGCACTGAAGCTTTCTTT.

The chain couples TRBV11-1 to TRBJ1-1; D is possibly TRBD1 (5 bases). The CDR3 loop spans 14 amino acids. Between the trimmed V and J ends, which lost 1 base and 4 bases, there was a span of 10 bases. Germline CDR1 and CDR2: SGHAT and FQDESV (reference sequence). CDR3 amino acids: CASSLGGTITEAFF. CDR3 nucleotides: TGTGCCAGCAGCTTAGGAGGGACCATCACTGAAGCTTTCTTT.

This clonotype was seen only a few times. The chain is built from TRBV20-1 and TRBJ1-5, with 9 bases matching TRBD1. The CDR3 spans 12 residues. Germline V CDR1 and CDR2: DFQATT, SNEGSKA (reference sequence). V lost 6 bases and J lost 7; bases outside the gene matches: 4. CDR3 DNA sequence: TGCAGTGCGTGGGACAGGGCCCAGCCCCAGCATTTT. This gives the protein CSAWDRAQPQHF.

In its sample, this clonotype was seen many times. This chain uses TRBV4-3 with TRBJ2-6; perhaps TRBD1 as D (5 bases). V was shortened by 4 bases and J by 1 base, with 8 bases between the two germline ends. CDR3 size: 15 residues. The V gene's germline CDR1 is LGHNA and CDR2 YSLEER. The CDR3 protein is CASSRQGSGANVLTF. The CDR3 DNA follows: TGCGCCAGCAGCCGTCAGGGTTCTGGGGCCAACGTCCTGACTTTC.

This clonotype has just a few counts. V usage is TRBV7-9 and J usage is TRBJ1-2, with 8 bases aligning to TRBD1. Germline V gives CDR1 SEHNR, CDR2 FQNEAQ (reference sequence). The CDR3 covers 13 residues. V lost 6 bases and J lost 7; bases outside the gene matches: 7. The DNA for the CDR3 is TGTGCCAGCAGTTTTGACAGGGGAGGTGGCTACACCTTC. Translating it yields CASSFDRGGGYTF.

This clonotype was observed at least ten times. CDR3 DNA sequence: TGTGCTTTACGAGGGGGCACTGAAGCTTTCTTT. It codes for CALRGGTEAFF. This chain links TRBV24-1 with TRBJ1-1, with a possible D match to TRBD1 (6 bases). Germline CDR1 KGHDR, CDR2 SFDVKD. CDR3 length: 11 residues.

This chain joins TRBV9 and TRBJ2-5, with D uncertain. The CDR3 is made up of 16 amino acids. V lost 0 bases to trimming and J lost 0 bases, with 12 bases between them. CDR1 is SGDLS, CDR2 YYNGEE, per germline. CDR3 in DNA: TGTGCCAGCAGCGTAGAGGGTATTAGTCACCAAGAGACCCAGTACTTC. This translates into CASSVEGISHQETQYF.

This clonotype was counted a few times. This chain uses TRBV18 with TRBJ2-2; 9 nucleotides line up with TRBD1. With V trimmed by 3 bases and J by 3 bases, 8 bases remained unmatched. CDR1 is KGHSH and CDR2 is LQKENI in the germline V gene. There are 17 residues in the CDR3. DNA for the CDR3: TGTGCCAGCTCACCTGGTACCGGGACAGGGCACACCGGGGAGCTGTTTTTT. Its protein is CASSPGTGTGHTGELFF.

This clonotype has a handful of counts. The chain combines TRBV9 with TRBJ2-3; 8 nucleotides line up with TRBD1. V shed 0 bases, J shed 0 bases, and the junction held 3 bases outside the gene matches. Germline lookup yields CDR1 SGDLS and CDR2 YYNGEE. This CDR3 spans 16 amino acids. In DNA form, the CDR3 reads TGTGCCAGCAGCGTAGGAACAGGGGGGAGCACAGATACGCAGTATTTT. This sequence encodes CASSVGTGGSTDTQYF.

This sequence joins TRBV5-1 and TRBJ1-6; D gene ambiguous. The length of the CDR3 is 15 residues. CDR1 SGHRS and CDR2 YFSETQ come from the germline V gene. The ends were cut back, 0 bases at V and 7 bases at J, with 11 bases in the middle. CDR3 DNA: TGCGCCAGCAGCTTGGAACTGAGGTCGAATTCACCCCTCCACTTT. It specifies CASSLELRSNSPLHF.

The CDR3 DNA sequence: TGCAGCTTTTACGAATCTACAAAAACTGAAGCTTTCTTT. Translation: CSFYESTKTEAFF. The chain employs TRBV29-1 and TRBJ1-1; D is unclear. The CDR3 length is 13 residues. V was shortened by 8 bases and J by 5 bases, with 18 bases between the two germline ends. The germline V gene has CDR1 SQVTM and CDR2 ANQGSEA. Filled out from reference TRBV29-1 and TRBJ1-1, the complete variable domain reads SAVISQKPSRDICQRGTSLTIQCQVDSQVTMMFWYRQQPGQSLTLIATANQGSEATYESGFVIDKFPISRPNLTFSTLTVSNMSPEDSSIYLCSFYESTKTEAFFGQGTRLTVV.

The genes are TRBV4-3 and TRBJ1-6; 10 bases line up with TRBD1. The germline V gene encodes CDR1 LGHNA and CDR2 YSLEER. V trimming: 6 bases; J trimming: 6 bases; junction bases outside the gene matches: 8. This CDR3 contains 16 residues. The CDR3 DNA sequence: TGCGCCAGCAGTCAGGGGACAGGGGAATTTAATTCACCCCTCCACTTT. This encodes CASSQGTGEFNSPLHF.

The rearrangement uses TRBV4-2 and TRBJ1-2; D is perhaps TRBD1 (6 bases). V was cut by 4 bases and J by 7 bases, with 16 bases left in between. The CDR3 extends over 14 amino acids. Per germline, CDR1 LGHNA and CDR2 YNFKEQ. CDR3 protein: CASSRAGDRGGYTF. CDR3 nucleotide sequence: TGTGCCAGCAGCCGGGCAGGGGACCGAGGTGGCTACACCTTC.

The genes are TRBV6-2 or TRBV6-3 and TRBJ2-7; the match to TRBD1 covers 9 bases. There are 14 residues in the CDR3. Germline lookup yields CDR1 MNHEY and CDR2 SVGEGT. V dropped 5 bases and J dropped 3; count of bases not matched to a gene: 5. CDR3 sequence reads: CASSPTGGDYEQYF. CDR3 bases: TGTGCCAGCAGTCCGACAGGGGGGGACTACGAGCAGTACTTC.

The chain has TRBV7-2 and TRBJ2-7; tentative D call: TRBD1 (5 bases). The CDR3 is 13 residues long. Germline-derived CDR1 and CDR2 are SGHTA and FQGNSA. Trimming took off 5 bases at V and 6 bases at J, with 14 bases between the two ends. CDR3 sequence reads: CASSQTQDTEQYV. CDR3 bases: TGTGCCAGCAGCCAAACCCAGGACACCGAGCAGTACGTC.

CDR3 nucleotides: TGTGCCAGCAGCAACTCTCGAGAAAAACTGTTTTTT. It translates to CASSNSREKLFF. V is TRBV3-1 and J is TRBJ1-4; D is uncertain. The germline V gene has CDR1 LGHDT and CDR2 YNNKEL (reference sequence). The CDR3 loop spans 12 amino acids. Trimming removed 5 bases at V and 8 bases at J, with 9 bases between.

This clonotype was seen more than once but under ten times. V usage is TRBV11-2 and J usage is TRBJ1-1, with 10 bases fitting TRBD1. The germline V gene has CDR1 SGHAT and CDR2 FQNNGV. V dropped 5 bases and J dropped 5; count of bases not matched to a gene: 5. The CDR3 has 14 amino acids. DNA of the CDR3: TGTGCCAGCAGCCAGGGACAGGGGAGGACTGAAGCTTTCTTT. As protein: CASSQGQGRTEAFF.

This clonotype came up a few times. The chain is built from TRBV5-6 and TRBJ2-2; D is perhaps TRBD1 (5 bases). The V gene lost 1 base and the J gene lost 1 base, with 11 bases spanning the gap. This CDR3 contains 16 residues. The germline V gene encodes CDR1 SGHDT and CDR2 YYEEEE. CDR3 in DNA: TGTGCCAGCAGCTTGCTTCAGGGTGGGAACACCGGGGAGCTGTTTTTT. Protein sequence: CASSLLQGGNTGELFF.

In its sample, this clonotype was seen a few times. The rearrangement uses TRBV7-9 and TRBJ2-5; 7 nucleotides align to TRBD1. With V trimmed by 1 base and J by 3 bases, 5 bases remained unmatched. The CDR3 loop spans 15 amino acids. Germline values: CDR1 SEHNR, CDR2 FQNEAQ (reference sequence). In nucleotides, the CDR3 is TGTGCCAGCAGCTTAGGACCGACAGGGAAAGAGACCCAGTACTTC. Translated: CASSLGPTGKETQYF.

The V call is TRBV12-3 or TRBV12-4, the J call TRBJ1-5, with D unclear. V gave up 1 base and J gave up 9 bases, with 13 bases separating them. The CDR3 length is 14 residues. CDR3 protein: CASSLDGVSRPQHF. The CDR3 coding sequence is TGTGCCAGCAGTTTAGACGGAGTTTCCCGGCCCCAGCATTTT.

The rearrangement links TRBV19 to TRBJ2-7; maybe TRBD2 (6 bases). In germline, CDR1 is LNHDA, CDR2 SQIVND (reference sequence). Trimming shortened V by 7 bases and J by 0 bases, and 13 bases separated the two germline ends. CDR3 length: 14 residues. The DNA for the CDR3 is TGTGCCAGTAACGAGGGGACTTACTCCTACGAGCAGTACTTC. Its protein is CASNEGTYSYEQYF.

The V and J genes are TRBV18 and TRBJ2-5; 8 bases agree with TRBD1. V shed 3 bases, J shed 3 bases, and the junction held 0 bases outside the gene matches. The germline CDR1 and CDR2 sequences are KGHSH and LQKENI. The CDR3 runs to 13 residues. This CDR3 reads CASSPGQEETQYF. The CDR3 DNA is TGTGCCAGCTCACCGGGACAGGAAGAGACCCAGTACTTC.

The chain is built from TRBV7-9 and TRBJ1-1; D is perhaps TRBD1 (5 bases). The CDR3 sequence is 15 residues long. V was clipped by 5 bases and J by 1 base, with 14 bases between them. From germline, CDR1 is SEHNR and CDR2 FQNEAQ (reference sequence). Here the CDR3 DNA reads TGTGCCAGCAGCCGGACACGCTTCCAGAACACTGAAGCTTTCTTT. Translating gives CASSRTRFQNTEAFF. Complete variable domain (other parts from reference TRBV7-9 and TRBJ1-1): DTGVSQNPRHKITKRGQNVTFRCDPISEHNRLYWYRQTLGQGPEFLTYFQNEAQLEKSRLLSDRFSAERPKGSFSTLEIQRTEQGDSAMYLCASSRTRFQNTEAFFGQGTRLTVV.

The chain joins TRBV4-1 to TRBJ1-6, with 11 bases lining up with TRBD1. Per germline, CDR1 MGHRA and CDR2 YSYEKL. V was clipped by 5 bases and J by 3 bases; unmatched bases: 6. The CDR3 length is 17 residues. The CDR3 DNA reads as TGCGCCAGCAGCGAGGACAGGGGGCCCAACTATAATTCACCCCTCCACTTT. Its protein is CASSEDRGPNYNSPLHF.

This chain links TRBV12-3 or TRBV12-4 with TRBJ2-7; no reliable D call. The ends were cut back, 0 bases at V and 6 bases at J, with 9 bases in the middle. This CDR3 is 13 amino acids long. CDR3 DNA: TGTGCCAGCAGTTTAGCGAGGCCGACCGAGCAGTACTTC. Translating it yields CASSLARPTEQYF.

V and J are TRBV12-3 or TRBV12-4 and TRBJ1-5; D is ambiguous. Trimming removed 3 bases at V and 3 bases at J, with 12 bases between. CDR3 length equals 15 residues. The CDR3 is CASSFSGDNNQPQHF. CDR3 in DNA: TGTGCCAGCAGTTTTAGCGGGGATAACAATCAGCCCCAGCATTTT.

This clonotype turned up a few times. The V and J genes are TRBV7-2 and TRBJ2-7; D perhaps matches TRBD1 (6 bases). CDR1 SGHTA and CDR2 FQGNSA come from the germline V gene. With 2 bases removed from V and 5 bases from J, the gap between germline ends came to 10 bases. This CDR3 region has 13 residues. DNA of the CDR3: TGTGCCAGCAGCTTAATGGGGGCGAACGAGCAGTACGTC. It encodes CASSLMGANEQYV.